This T cell receptor (beta chain) stems from a study of blood T cell repertoires in COVID-19. About the research overall: Whether acute or convalescent, the COVID-19 samples came from the United States, Italy and Spain.

The data were produced by immunoSEQ multiplex PCR, yet TCRdb's version contains in-frame clones alone and is incomplete. The sample lists about 76,000 clones, roughly nine tenths occurring once. CDR3 size: 17 residues. Looked up from germline, CDR1 is MGHRA and CDR2 is YSYEKL. The V gene lost 3 bases and the J gene lost 3 bases, with 18 bases spanning the gap. Sequences were obtained from peripheral blood. The V call is TRBV4-1, the J call TRBJ1-3; maybe TRBD1 (6 bases). This TCR came from a man aged 50 to 60 with acute or convalescent COVID-19. The CDR3, as DNA: TGCGCCAGCAGCCAGAGACCCTCCCAACAGGGTGGAAACACCATATATTTT. Encoded protein: CASSQRPSQQGGNTIYF.